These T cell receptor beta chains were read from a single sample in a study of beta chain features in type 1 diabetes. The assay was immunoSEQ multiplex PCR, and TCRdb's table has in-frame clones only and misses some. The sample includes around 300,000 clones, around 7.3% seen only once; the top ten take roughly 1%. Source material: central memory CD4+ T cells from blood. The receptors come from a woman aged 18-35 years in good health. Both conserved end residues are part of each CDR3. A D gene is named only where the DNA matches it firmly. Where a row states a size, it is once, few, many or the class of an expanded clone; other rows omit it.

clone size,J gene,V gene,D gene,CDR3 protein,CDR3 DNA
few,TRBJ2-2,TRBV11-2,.,CASSFPGFSTNTGELFF,TGTGCCAGCAGCTTCCCCGGGTTCAGCACGAACACCGGGGAGCTGTTTTTT
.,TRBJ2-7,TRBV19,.,CASTDTYEQYF,TGTGCCAGTACGGACACCTACGAGCAGTACTTC
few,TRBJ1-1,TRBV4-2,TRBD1,CASSQASGTGMNTEAFF,TGTGCCAGCAGCCAAGCCTCCGGGACAGGGATGAACACTGAAGCTTTCTTT
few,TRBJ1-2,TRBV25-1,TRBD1,CASSARRQGLGYGYTF,TGTGCCAGCAGTGCCCGGAGACAGGGTTTGGGGTATGGCTACACCTTC
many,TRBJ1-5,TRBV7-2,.,CASSKRGGSNQPQHF,TGTGCCAGCAGCAAAAGGGGGGGCTCCAATCAGCCCCAGCATTTT
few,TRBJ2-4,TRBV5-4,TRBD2,CASSRGVENIQYF,TGTGCCAGCAGCCGGGGGGTAGAAAACATTCAGTACTTC
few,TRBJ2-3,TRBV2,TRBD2,CASKTSGGADTQYF,TGTGCCAGCAAAACAAGCGGGGGGGCAGATACGCAGTATTTT
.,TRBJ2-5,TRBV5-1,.,CASSSIGETQYF,TGCGCCAGCAGCAGCATAGGGGAGACCCAGTACTTC
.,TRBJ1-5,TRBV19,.,CASSRVQQPQHF,TGTGCCAGTAGCAGGGTCCAACAGCCCCAGCATTTT
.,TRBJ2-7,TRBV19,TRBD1,CASSPGGWDYEQYF,TGTGCCAGTAGTCCAGGGGGTTGGGACTACGAGCAGTACTTC
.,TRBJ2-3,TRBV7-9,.,CASSLVAVPPTDTQYF,TGTGCCAGCAGCTTAGTGGCGGTCCCCCCCACAGATACGCAGTATTTT
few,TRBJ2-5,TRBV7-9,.,CASRDLQASGQETQYF,TGTGCCAGCAGGGACTTACAGGCCTCCGGCCAAGAGACCCAGTACTTC
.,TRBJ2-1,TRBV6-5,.,CASSYLRYSSYNEQFF,TGTGCCAGCAGTTACTTGAGGTATAGCTCCTACAATGAGCAGTTCTTC
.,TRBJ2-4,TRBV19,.,CASSIGGPLAKNIQYF,TGTGCCAGTAGTATCGGGGGACCCCTGGCCAAAAACATTCAGTACTTC
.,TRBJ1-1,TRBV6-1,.,CASSDPRGRETEAFF,TGTGCCAGCAGTGACCCGAGGGGGAGGGAGACTGAAGCTTTCTTT
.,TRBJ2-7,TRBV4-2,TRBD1,CASSQEAGGPYEQYF,TGTGCCAGCAGCCAAGAGGCAGGGGGCCCCTACGAGCAGTACTTC
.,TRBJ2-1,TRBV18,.,CASSPGGGNEQFF,TGTGCCAGCTCACCAGGAGGGGGCAATGAGCAGTTCTTC
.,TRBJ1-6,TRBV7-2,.,CASSPAGRAASPLHF,TGTGCCAGCAGCCCGGCGGGCAGGGCGGCTTCACCCCTCCACTTT
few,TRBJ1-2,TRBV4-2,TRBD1,CASSQDRGYGYTF,TGTGCCAGCAGCCAGGACAGGGGCTATGGCTACACCTTC
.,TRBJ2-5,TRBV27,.,CASSLAGYRGAQYF,TGTGCCAGCAGTTTAGCGGGGTATCGGGGAGCCCAGTACTTC
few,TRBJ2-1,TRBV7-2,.,CASSRRAYNEQFF,TGTGCCAGCAGCCGCCGAGCCTACAATGAGCAGTTCTTC
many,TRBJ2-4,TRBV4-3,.,CASSLRGTTVQYF,TGCGCCAGCAGCCTACGTGGTACCACCGTTCAGTACTTC
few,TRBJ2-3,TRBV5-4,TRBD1,CASSFSDRVDTQYF,TGTGCCAGCAGCTTCTCAGACAGGGTTGATACGCAGTATTTT
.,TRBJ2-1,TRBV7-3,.,CASRWGPDNEQFF,TGTGCCAGCAGATGGGGGCCCGACAATGAGCAGTTCTTC
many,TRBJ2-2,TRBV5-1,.,CASSLALGGTGELFF,TGCGCCAGCAGCTTGGCCCTAGGCGGGACCGGGGAGCTGTTTTTT
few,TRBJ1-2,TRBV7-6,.,CASSSDSLPNYGYTF,TGTGCCAGCAGCTCGGACAGCTTACCTAACTATGGCTACACCTTC
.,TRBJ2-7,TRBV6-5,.,CASRSSGEQYF,TGTGCCAGCCGCTCTTCGGGCGAGCAGTACTTC
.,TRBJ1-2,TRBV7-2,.,CASRPGTRGYGYTF,TGTGCCAGCAGGCCCGGGACAAGGGGCTATGGCTACACCTTC
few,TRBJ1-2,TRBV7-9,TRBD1,CASSRKGAANYGYTF,TGTGCCAGCAGCAGGAAGGGGGCAGCTAACTATGGCTACACCTTC
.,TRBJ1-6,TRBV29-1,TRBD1,CSVGDRENSPLHF,TGCAGCGTTGGGGACAGGGAAAATTCACCCCTCCACTTT
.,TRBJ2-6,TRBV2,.,CASSPRASGANVLTF,TGTGCCAGCAGTCCCAGGGCATCTGGGGCCAACGTCCTGACTTTC
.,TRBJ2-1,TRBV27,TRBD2,CASSLNSGLAYNEQFF,TGTGCCAGCAGTTTAAATTCGGGACTAGCTTACAATGAGCAGTTCTTC
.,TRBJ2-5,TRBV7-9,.,CASSVKGGETQYF,TGTGCCAGCAGCGTCAAGGGTGGAGAGACCCAGTACTTC
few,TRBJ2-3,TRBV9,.,CASSPHLPDTQYF,TGTGCCAGCAGCCCCCACCTTCCTGATACGCAGTATTTT
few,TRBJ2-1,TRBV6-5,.,CASRDFSNEQFF,TGTGCCAGCAGGGACTTTAGCAATGAGCAGTTCTTC
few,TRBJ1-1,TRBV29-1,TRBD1,CSVTRQGEAEAFF,TGCAGCGTTACCCGACAGGGGGAGGCTGAAGCTTTCTTT
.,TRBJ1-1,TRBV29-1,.,CSVIGRNTEAFF,TGCAGCGTCATCGGTCGTAACACTGAAGCTTTCTTT
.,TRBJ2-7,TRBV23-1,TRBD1,CASSQHSGTASSYEQYF,TGCGCCAGCAGTCAACACTCCGGGACAGCAAGCTCCTACGAGCAGTACTTC
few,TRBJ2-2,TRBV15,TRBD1,CATSKGQGDTGELFF,TGTGCCACCAGCAAGGGACAGGGCGACACCGGGGAGCTGTTTTTT
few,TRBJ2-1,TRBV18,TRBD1,CASSADRVNEQFF,TGTGCCAGCTCAGCGGACAGGGTTAATGAGCAGTTCTTC
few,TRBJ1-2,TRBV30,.,CAWSVAINYGYTF,TGTGCCTGGAGTGTCGCCATTAACTATGGCTACACCTTC
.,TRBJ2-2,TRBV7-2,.,CASRQYISDTGELFF,TGTGCCAGCAGACAATACATCTCGGACACCGGGGAGCTGTTTTTT
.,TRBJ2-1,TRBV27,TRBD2,CASSLSMTSGRGKNEQFF,TGTGCCAGCAGTTTATCTATGACTAGCGGGAGGGGTAAGAATGAGCAGTTCTTC
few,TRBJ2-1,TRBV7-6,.,CASSSSSGGGSGEQFF,TGTGCCAGCAGCTCCTCTAGCGGAGGGGGGTCGGGTGAGCAGTTCTTC
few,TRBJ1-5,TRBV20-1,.,CSAGPGEAQHF,TGCAGTGCTGGCCCAGGGGAGGCCCAGCATTTT
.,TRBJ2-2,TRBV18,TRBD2,CASSPIWTSMDPGELFF,TGTGCCAGCTCCCCCATTTGGACTAGCATGGACCCCGGGGAGCTGTTTTTT
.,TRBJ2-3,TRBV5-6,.,CASSKDVTQYF,TGTGCCAGCAGCAAGGACGTTACGCAGTATTTT
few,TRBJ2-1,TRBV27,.,CASSLTGSYNEQFF,TGTGCCAGCAGTTTAACCGGCTCCTACAATGAGCAGTTCTTC
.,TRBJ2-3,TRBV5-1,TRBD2,CASSLGQTGTSGADTQYF,TGCGCCAGCAGCTTGGGACAAACCGGGACTAGCGGCGCAGATACGCAGTATTTT
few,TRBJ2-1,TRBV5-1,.,CASSLDSAEQFF,TGCGCCAGCAGCTTGGATTCGGCTGAGCAGTTCTTC
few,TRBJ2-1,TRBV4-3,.,CASSQIRENEQFF,TGCGCCAGCAGCCAGATCCGGGAGAATGAGCAGTTCTTC
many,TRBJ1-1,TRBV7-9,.,CASSTSSTEAFF,TGTGCCAGCAGCACCTCGTCGACTGAAGCTTTCTTT